This entry describes one TCR beta chain. This sample stems from a study of blood T cell repertoires in COVID-19. Background on the study: Samples came from the United States, Italy and Spain, spanning acute and convalescent COVID-19. The cDNA or gDNA used as material had been derived from T cells, B-cell-depleted T cells, or PBMCs.

CDR3 length: 14 residues. Trimming took 3 bases from V and 3 from J, leaving 12 bases between them. The germline CDR1 and CDR2 sequences are SQVTM and ANQGSEA. Original data processing: Estimation of nucleated cell counts was performed using reference gene primer amplification. Measured with immunoSEQ multiplex PCR; TCRdb has only the in-frame clones, and not every one. V and J calls plus clone size are reproduced from that table; the DNA served to infer D and trimming. This sample has some 180,000 clones, with around 80% found just once. This chain connects TRBV29-1 to TRBJ2-4; tentative D call: TRBD2 (6 bases). Material for sequencing was peripheral blood. The TCR comes from a man aged 50-60 years who had recovered from COVID-19. The CDR3 loop reads CSVDVSGNKNIQYF. Written as DNA, the CDR3 is TGCAGCGTTGACGTTAGCGGAAACAAAAACATTCAGTACTTC.